This TCR beta chain was found in a study of blood T cell repertoires in COVID-19. Across the whole study: Specimens from acute and convalescent COVID-19 originated in the United States, Italy and Spain.

The ends lost 8 bases at V and 4 bases at J; junction bases unmatched: 12. Germline V gene data show CDR1 as MNHEY and CDR2 as SVGAGI. This CDR3 comprises 15 residues. The table came from immunoSEQ multiplex PCR; TCRdb's copy has only in-frame clones and leaves some out. The table has fewer than 350,000 clones, around nine tenths seen once. Those enrolled, adults aged 18 to 89 years, came from about two dozen US areas. Participant-reported clinical history was the basis for cohort assignment. Participants classified as exposed had met a COVID-19 case within 2 weeks before study entry. The rearrangement links TRBV6-5 to TRBJ1-2; 8 bases line up with TRBD1. The sample comprised PBMCs or T cells enriched from blood (not recorded which). The clonotype comes from a young woman who had been exposed to COVID-19. CDR3 nucleotides: TGTGCCAGCGGGATAGGGGCAGGGGGCCCCTATGGCTACACCTTC. Translated, it gives CASGIGAGGPYGYTF.